This is a list of T cell receptor beta chains from one sample in a study of identical twins. TCRdb re-called the 5' RACE reads through MiXCR, storing one row per CDR3 protein. The sample has roughly 700,000 distinct CDR3 sequences, 8.6% seen once; the top ten hold roughly 0.97%. This same sample was also part of a study on yellow fever vaccine responses in identical twins.

The sample comprised PBMCs. These TCRs come from a woman aged 18-29 years in good health. The CDR3 runs from the conserved cysteine through the conserved F or W. A D gene is named only where the DNA matches it firmly. Size tells how often a clone was seen (once, few, many) or the class of an expanded clone, and some rows leave it out.

V gene,J gene,clone size,D gene,CDR3 DNA,CDR3 protein
TRBV7-2,TRBJ1-6,many,-,TGTGCCAGCAGCTTATACAAGACCTCTTATAATTCACCCCTCCACTTT,CASSLYKTSYNSPLHF
TRBV6-5,TRBJ2-5,many,-,TGTGCCAGCAGTTACTCTCCCAGTCAAGAGACCCAGTACTTC,CASSYSPSQETQYF
TRBV27,TRBJ2-7,-,-,TGTGCCAGCACCCCCGGGCTTCGTCGTTCCTACGAGCAGTACTTC,CASTPGLRRSYEQYF
TRBV12-3/TRBV12-4,TRBJ2-5,many,TRBD2,TGTGCCAGCAGTTTGACGCTAGCGGGAGCAGAGACCCAGTACTTC,CASSLTLAGAETQYF
TRBV10-2,TRBJ2-5,many,-,TGCGCCAGCAGTGTTCAGGGGGAGACCCAGTACTTC,CASSVQGETQYF
TRBV20-1,TRBJ1-5,-,-,TGCAGTGCTAAAACTCCGGGGTTGCCCCAGCATTTT,CSAKTPGLPQHF
TRBV7-2,TRBJ2-7,few,-,TGTGCCAGCAGCTTAGCGGACTCAGCACCTCACGAGCAGTACTTC,CASSLADSAPHEQYF
TRBV4-1,TRBJ2-3,-,TRBD1,TGCGCCAGCCAGGGGGCAGATACGCAGTATTTT,CASQGADTQYF
TRBV28,TRBJ2-3,-,TRBD2,TGTGCCAGCATAACACTAGCGGGGAGCACAGATACGCAGTATTTT,CASITLAGSTDTQYF
TRBV7-6,TRBJ2-1,few,TRBD2,TGTGCCAGCAGCCCAACACGACCGACTAGCGGCCCCCGAAATGAGCAGTTCTTC,CASSPTRPTSGPRNEQFF
TRBV7-7,TRBJ2-2,few,TRBD2,TGTGCTAGCAGCCCCCGACTAGCGGGGGTCCGGAACACCGGGGAGCTGTTTTTT,CASSPRLAGVRNTGELFF
TRBV2,TRBJ2-7,-,-,TGTGCCAGCAGGATGGGTTCCTACGAGCAGTACTTC,CASRMGSYEQYF
TRBV11-3,TRBJ2-3,-,-,TGTGCCAGCTCATTCGACAGTTCTAGCACAGATACGCAGTATTTT,CASSFDSSSTDTQYF
TRBV27,TRBJ2-5,few,TRBD2,TGTGCCAGCAGTAAGCGCGATGGTGCGGGAGGCCTCCAAGAGACCCAGTACTTC,CASSKRDGAGGLQETQYF
TRBV2,TRBJ2-1,many,-,TGTGCCAATACAGACAGGGTACGGGAGGGTGTGCAGTTCTTC,CANTDRVREGVQFF
TRBV6-1,TRBJ2-7,few,TRBD2,TGTGCCAGCGGCCTAGCGGGAAGCTACGAGCAGTACTTC,CASGLAGSYEQYF
TRBV4-2,TRBJ2-7,-,-,TGTGCCAGCAGCCTGATACAGGGACCGTTTGAGGAGCAGTACTTC,CASSLIQGPFEEQYF
TRBV5-1,TRBJ1-5,few,TRBD1,TGCGCCAGCAGCGAGAGGACAGGGGTTCAGCCCCAGCATTTT,CASSERTGVQPQHF
TRBV7-2,TRBJ2-5,-,-,TGTGCCAGCAGCTACCAGGGCCTCCAAGAGACCCAGTACTTC,CASSYQGLQETQYF
TRBV9,TRBJ2-7,-,TRBD2,TGTGCCAGCAGCGTAACGGCGGGGGGATTCTACGAGCAGTACTTC,CASSVTAGGFYEQYF
TRBV7-2,TRBJ2-3,-,-,TGTGCCAGCAGCTCTTACCCAGATACGCAGTATTTT,CASSSYPDTQYF
TRBV29-1,TRBJ2-7,many,-,TGCAGCGTTGTCCCGGGACCGGGGGAGCAGTACTTC,CSVVPGPGEQYF
TRBV7-9,TRBJ2-1,-,-,TGTGCCAGCAGCTGGGTGGCCCTTCAGTTCTTC,CASSWVALQFF
TRBV20-1,TRBJ2-1,-,TRBD2,TGCAGTGCTAAGGGGACTAGCGGAAGCTCCTACAATGAGCAGTTCTTC,CSAKGTSGSSYNEQFF
TRBV7-2,TRBJ2-7,few,-,TGTGCCAGCAGCAGGCCCTTTATAGCCGAGCAGTACTTC,CASSRPFIAEQYF
TRBV5-1,TRBJ2-3,-,TRBD2,TGCGCCAGCAGCTTGAAGCTAGCGGGAGATACGCAGTATTTT,CASSLKLAGDTQYF
TRBV19,TRBJ1-1,many,-,TGTGCCAGTAGCAGGGTGGAGGGCACTGAAGCTTTCTTT,CASSRVEGTEAFF
TRBV7-2,TRBJ2-3,many,-,TGTGCCAGCAGCTTGGACGCCGGGACAGATACGCAGTATTTT,CASSLDAGTDTQYF
TRBV4-3,TRBJ2-7,-,-,TGCGCCAGCAGCCAAGGTCATACAGGAGCCTACGAGCAGTACTTC,CASSQGHTGAYEQYF
TRBV6-2/TRBV6-3,TRBJ2-1,-,TRBD2,TGTGCCAGCAGCGACGGAACTAGCGGGAGCTACAATGAGCAGTTCTTC,CASSDGTSGSYNEQFF
TRBV27,TRBJ1-2,-,-,TGTGCCAGCAGACCATGGGCCGACCGAGTAAACTATGGCTACACCTTC,CASRPWADRVNYGYTF
TRBV27,TRBJ2-7,few,-,TGTGCCAGCACCCAGAGCTGGGGCCCTCGAGAGCAGTACTTC,CASTQSWGPREQYF
TRBV29-1,TRBJ2-1,many,TRBD2,TGCAGCTCGCCGGGGGGTGTCTCCTACAATGAGCAGTTCTTC,CSSPGGVSYNEQFF
TRBV10-3,TRBJ2-7,-,-,TGTGCCATCAGTGTGCCAGGTAGTAATGAGCAGTACTTC,CAISVPGSNEQYF
TRBV18,TRBJ2-7,few,-,TGTGCCAGCTCACCCACAGGCGATAGCTCCTACGAGCAGTACTTC,CASSPTGDSSYEQYF
TRBV6-1,TRBJ2-1,many,TRBD2,TGTGCCAGCACCCGAGGAGCGGGGGGTGTCAATGAGCAGTTCTTC,CASTRGAGGVNEQFF
TRBV5-6,TRBJ1-2,-,-,TGTGCCAGCAGCGGGGTGGACGGCGAGACGTGGGGCTACACCTTC,CASSGVDGETWGYTF
TRBV20-1,TRBJ2-1,-,-,TGCAGTGCCCCGACCGCCAGGGGGGGATCCTACAATGAGCAGTTCTTC,CSAPTARGGSYNEQFF